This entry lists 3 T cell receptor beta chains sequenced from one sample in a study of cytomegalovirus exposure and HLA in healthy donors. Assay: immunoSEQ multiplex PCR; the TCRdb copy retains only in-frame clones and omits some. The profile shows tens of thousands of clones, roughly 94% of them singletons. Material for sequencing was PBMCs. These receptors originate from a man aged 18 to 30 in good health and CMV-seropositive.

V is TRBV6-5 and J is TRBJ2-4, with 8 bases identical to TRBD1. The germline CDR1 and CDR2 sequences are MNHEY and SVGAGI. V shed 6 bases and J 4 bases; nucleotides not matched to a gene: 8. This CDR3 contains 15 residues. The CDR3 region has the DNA TGTGCCAGCAGCCACGAGGACAGGGTGAAAAACATTCAGTACTTC. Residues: CASSHEDRVKNIQYF.

CDR3 amino acids: CASSLGDIYGYTF. CDR3 DNA: TGTGCCAGCAGCTTAGGGGACATCTATGGCTACACCTTC. The chain couples TRBV11-2 to TRBJ1-2; D possibly corresponds to TRBD1 (6 bases). Trimming shortened V by 1 base and J by 4 bases, and 7 bases separated the two germline ends. The CDR3 loop spans 13 amino acids. Germline V gene sequence: CDR1 SGHAT, CDR2 FQNNGV.

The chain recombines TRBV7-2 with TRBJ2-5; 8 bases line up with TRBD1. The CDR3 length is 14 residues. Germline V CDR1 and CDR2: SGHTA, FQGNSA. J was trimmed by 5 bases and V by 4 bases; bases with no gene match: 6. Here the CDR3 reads CASSYDRGWETQYF. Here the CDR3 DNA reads TGTGCCAGCAGCTATGACAGGGGATGGGAGACCCAGTACTTC.